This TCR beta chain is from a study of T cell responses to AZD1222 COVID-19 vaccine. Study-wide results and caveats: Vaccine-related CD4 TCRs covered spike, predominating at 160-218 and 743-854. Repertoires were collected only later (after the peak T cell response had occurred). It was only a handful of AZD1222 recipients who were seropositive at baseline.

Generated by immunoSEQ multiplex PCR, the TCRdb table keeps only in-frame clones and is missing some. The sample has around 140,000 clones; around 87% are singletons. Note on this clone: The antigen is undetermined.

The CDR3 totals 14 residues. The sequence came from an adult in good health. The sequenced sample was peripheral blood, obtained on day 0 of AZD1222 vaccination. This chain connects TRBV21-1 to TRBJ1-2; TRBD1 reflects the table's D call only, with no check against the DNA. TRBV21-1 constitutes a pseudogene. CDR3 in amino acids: CASSKAGQGHGYTF. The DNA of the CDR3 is TGTGCCAGCAGCAAAGCGGGACAGGGCCATGGCTACACCTTC.